This T cell receptor beta chain appears in the sequencing data of a study of blood T cell repertoires in COVID-19. Across the study: Material from acute and convalescent COVID-19 was sourced from the United States, Italy and Spain. T cells, B-cell-depleted T cells, or PBMCs supplied cDNA or gDNA.

Authors' data handling: Reference gene primer amplification in the assay estimated nucleated cell counts. Sequencing was performed with immunoSEQ multiplex PCR; in TCRdb, only in-frame clones are kept and a portion is missing. The V and J calls and clone size come from that table; D and trimming were worked out from the DNA. Found here are approximately 97,000 clones, about nine tenths of them singletons; the top ten hold 1.7%. Per the germline V gene, CDR1 is LNHDA and CDR2 is SQIVND (reference sequence). V was clipped by 6 bases and J by 1 base; unmatched bases: 9. This CDR3 has 17 amino acids. This sequence originates from a man between 60 and 75 years old with acute or convalescent COVID-19. Material: peripheral blood. This sequence joins TRBV19 and TRBJ2-7; 13 nucleotides align to TRBD2. The CDR3 loop reads CASSITGTSGASYEQYF. Written as DNA, the CDR3 is TGTGCCAGTAGCATAACCGGGACTAGCGGGGCATCCTACGAGCAGTACTTC. The variable domain in full, with the rest retrieved from reference TRBV19 and TRBJ2-7, is DGGITQSPKYLFRKEGQNVTLSCEQNLNHDAMYWYRQDPGQGLRLIYYSQIVNDFQKGDIAEGYSVSREKKESFPLTVTSAQKNPTAFYLCASSITGTSGASYEQYFGPGTRLTVT.